These 25 T cell receptor beta chains share one sample of origin, sequenced in a study of blood T cell repertoires in COVID-19 (dated by TCRdb to 2019 to 2021). Library preparation used the immunoSEQ multiplex PCR assay. Sourced from immuneACCESS, this table was stored by TCRdb with only in-frame sequences that have V and J called. A share of the clones is absent; for the studies checked, an unresolved V gene accounts for under half, and the remainder has no known explanation. Within this sample are approximately 300,000 clones, with about 90% of them counted one time only. In total, the top ten clones hold approximately 1.8% of the sample. The source material was peripheral blood. The receptors were gathered from a young woman with COVID-19, enrolled during active disease.

V usage is TRBV2 and J usage is TRBJ2-3; 11 bases line up with TRBD2. Germline V gene sequence: CDR1 SNHLY, CDR2 FYNNEI. The V and J ends lost 5 bases and 4 bases, in that order; junction bases with no gene match: 5. The length of the CDR3 is 15 residues. The CDR3 is CASSILAGVPDTQYF. Written as DNA, the CDR3 is TGTGCCAGCAGTATACTAGCGGGGGTCCCAGATACGCAGTATTTT.

CDR3 nucleotides: TGCGCCAGCAGCTTGGGAGTAGGAAGAGGCGCTTCACCCCTCCACTTT. This gives the protein CASSLGVGRGASPLHF. The chain is built from TRBV5-1 and TRBJ1-6; D gene ambiguous. Trimming pared 0 bases from V and 9 bases from J, leaving 16 bases between. CDR1 is SGHRS, CDR2 YFSETQ, per germline. The CDR3 contains 16 residues.

CDR3 loop: CASSSRQGNNSPLHF. The CDR3 region has the DNA TGTGCCAGCAGCTCGAGACAGGGAAATAATTCACCCCTCCACTTT. The V and J genes are TRBV5-6 and TRBJ1-6; 7 bases map to TRBD1. Per germline, CDR1 SGHDT and CDR2 YYEEEE. With V trimmed by 3 bases and J by 5 bases, 5 bases remained unmatched. This CDR3 spans 15 amino acids.

The chain combines TRBV2 with TRBJ2-7; TRBD2 might be the D (6 bases). The V end was cut by 2 bases, the J end by 2 bases, with 16 bases between. This CDR3 contains 16 residues. The germline CDR1 and CDR2 sequences are SNHLY and FYNNEI. The CDR3 nucleotides are TGTGCCAGCAGTGAAAGTGGGGGGACCATAACCTACGAGCAGTACTTC. Protein product: CASSESGGTITYEQYF.

The genes are TRBV9 and TRBJ2-7; TRBD2 matches at 9 bases. The trim removed 0 bases at V and 4 bases at J, leaving 8 bases unmatched. CDR3 length: 16 residues. CDR1 and CDR2 (germline): SGDLS, YYNGEE. CDR3 in DNA: TGTGCCAGCAGCGTAGGCCCTAGCGGGGCCAGGTACGAGCAGTACTTC. Amino acids: CASSVGPSGARYEQYF.

The chain couples TRBV29-1 to TRBJ2-1; 8 nucleotides align to TRBD2. Germline V gives CDR1 SQVTM, CDR2 ANQGSEA. This CDR3 comprises 15 residues. V dropped 6 bases and J dropped 8; count of bases not matched to a gene: 15. This CDR3 reads CSVETGTRGIDEQFF. DNA of the CDR3: TGCAGCGTGGAGACCGGGACTAGGGGTATCGATGAGCAGTTCTTC.

CDR3 residues: CASVDSSSYNEQFF. The CDR3 nucleotides are TGTGCCAGCGTGGACAGTTCCTCCTACAATGAGCAGTTCTTC. The gene calls are TRBV2 and TRBJ2-1; D possibly corresponds to TRBD1 (6 bases). The CDR3 consists of 14 residues. The V gene's germline CDR1 is SNHLY and CDR2 FYNNEI. Trimming removed 8 bases at V and 0 bases at J, with 11 bases between.

The chain combines TRBV27 with TRBJ1-2, with 9 nucleotides matching TRBD1. The CDR3 consists of 15 residues. The trim removed 6 bases at V and 4 bases at J, leaving 9 bases unmatched. Germline CDR1 is MNHEY and CDR2 is SMNVEV (reference sequence). The CDR3 region is CASSWGQGVPYGYTF. The CDR3 DNA is TGTGCCAGCAGCTGGGGACAGGGCGTCCCCTATGGCTACACCTTC.

J is TRBJ1-1 and V is TRBV10-3, with a tentative D call TRBD1 (6 bases). V lost 3 bases, J lost 7 bases, and 12 bases lay in between. The CDR3 has 13 residues. The germline V gene encodes CDR1 ENHRY and CDR2 SYGVKD. The CDR3: CAISDARDNEAFF. In DNA form, the CDR3 reads TGTGCCATCAGTGACGCCAGGGACAATGAAGCTTTCTTT.

The CDR3 sequence is CASSPRTANGYTF. The CDR3 nucleotides are TGTGCCAGCTCACCACGGACAGCTAATGGCTACACCTTC. The chain carries TRBV18 and TRBJ1-2; D may be TRBD1 (6 bases). The CDR3 totals 13 residues. The germline CDR1 and CDR2 sequences are KGHSH and LQKENI. V was cut by 1 base and J by 6 bases, with 9 bases left in between. Full variable domain (outside the CDR3, taken from reference TRBV18 and TRBJ1-2): NAGVMQNPRHLVRRRGQEARLRCSPMKGHSHVYWYRQLPEEGLKFMVYLQKENIIDESGMPKERFSAEFPKEGPSILRIQQVVRGDSAAYFCASSPRTANGYTFGSGTRLTVV.

CDR3 loop: CASSPRDRLTEAFF. CDR3 sequence (DNA): TGTGCCAGCAGCCCCCGGGACAGGCTCACTGAAGCTTTCTTT. The chain links TRBV7-3 to TRBJ1-1; TRBD1 matches 8 bases. J lost 4 bases, V lost 5 bases, and 6 bases had no gene match. CDR1 and CDR2 (germline): SGHTA, FQGTGA. CDR3 length: 14 residues.

The chain carries TRBV19 and TRBJ2-2; tentatively, D is TRBD2 (6 bases). The germline CDR1 and CDR2 sequences are LNHDA and SQIVND (reference sequence). Trimming shortened V by 7 bases and J by 1 base, and 10 bases separated the two germline ends. CDR3 size: 14 residues. CDR3 DNA: TGTGCCAGTACCGCGCGGGGGAACACCGGGGAGCTGTTTTTT. It is translated as CASTARGNTGELFF.

This clone was seen a single time. The chain has TRBV2 and TRBJ1-2, with D unresolved. The V gene's germline CDR1 is SNHLY and CDR2 FYNNEI. V was cut by 3 bases and J by 5 bases, with 13 bases left in between. This CDR3 region has 14 residues. Here the CDR3 reads CASSEERTSYGYTF. The CDR3 coding sequence is TGTGCCAGCAGTGAGGAGCGGACCTCTTATGGCTACACCTTC.

The J gene is TRBJ2-5, the V gene TRBV6-5; possible D gene TRBD2, 6 bases. The V and J ends lost 0 bases and 4 bases respectively, with 12 bases between them. The CDR3 is 15 residues long. CDR1 is MNHEY and CDR2 is SVGAGI in the germline V gene. The DNA of the CDR3 is TGTGCCAGCAGTTACTCTGGGACCGGGGGAGAGACCCAGTACTTC. Translating gives CASSYSGTGGETQYF.

V usage is TRBV7-3 and J usage is TRBJ2-2; 7 nucleotides match TRBD1. The germline V gene has CDR1 SGHTA and CDR2 FQGTGA. The CDR3 runs to 15 residues. Unmatched junction bases numbered 4, after V lost 0 bases and J lost 6 bases. Written as DNA, the CDR3 is TGTGCCAGCAGCTTAACTCTTACAGGGGCCGGGGAGCTGTTTTTT. Translating it yields CASSLTLTGAGELFF.

A note on this clone: Within the sample, other DNA sequences also encode this same CDR3. This chain connects TRBV18 to TRBJ1-2; 9 bases line up with TRBD1. V lost 2 bases and J lost 5; bases outside the gene matches: 0. This CDR3 comprises 13 residues. Germline V gives CDR1 KGHSH, CDR2 LQKENI. Here the CDR3 DNA reads TGTGCCAGCTCACCAGACAGGGGGTATGGCTACACCTTC. Residues: CASSPDRGYGYTF.

V and J are TRBV11-3 and TRBJ1-1; D remains unclear. Trimming pared 5 bases from V and 3 bases from J, leaving 13 bases between. The germline V gene has CDR1 SGHNT and CDR2 YENEEA. The CDR3 totals 14 residues. The CDR3 loop reads CASSAGADHTEAFF. Here the CDR3 DNA reads TGTGCCAGCAGCGCCGGCGCGGATCACACTGAAGCTTTCTTT.

The chain uses TRBV6-5 and TRBJ1-1, with D tentatively TRBD1 (5 bases). The CDR3 has 15 amino acids. Germline V gives CDR1 MNHEY, CDR2 SVGAGI. The germline V and J ends were trimmed by 2 bases and 4 bases, with 14 bases remaining between them. CDR3 protein: CASSYGAPRGTEAFF. The CDR3 DNA sequence: TGTGCCAGCAGTTACGGGGCACCAAGAGGCACTGAAGCTTTCTTT.

This chain connects TRBV27 to TRBJ1-1, with D possibly being TRBD1 (6 bases). This CDR3 region has 13 residues. The germline CDR1 and CDR2 sequences are MNHEY and SMNVEV (reference sequence). The germline V and J ends were trimmed by 3 bases and 6 bases, with 11 bases remaining between them. This CDR3 reads CASSFQGSPEAFF. The CDR3 nucleotides are TGTGCCAGCAGTTTTCAGGGGAGCCCTGAAGCTTTCTTT.

The CDR3 DNA reads TGTGCCAGCAGCTTAGGGACTGGAAACAGGGGGTTAGCCAAAAACATTCAGTACTTC. It yields the protein CASSLGTGNRGLAKNIQYF. V usage is TRBV7-8 and J usage is TRBJ2-4; 8 bases are shared with TRBD1. CDR3 length: 19 residues. V trimming: 1 base; J trimming: 0 bases; junction bases outside the gene matches: 11. The V gene's germline CDR1 is SGHVS and CDR2 FQNEAQ.

The V and J genes are TRBV27 and TRBJ1-2; D uncertain. Germline V gene sequence: CDR1 MNHEY, CDR2 SMNVEV (reference sequence). The V end lost 6 bases, the J end lost 3 bases, and 11 bases lay between the germline ends. The CDR3 length is 13 residues. The chain's CDR3 is CASSALGDYGYTF. CDR3 bases: TGTGCCAGCAGCGCGTTGGGAGACTATGGCTACACCTTC.

The genes are TRBV27 and TRBJ2-2; 8 positions match TRBD2. Germline values: CDR1 MNHEY, CDR2 SMNVEV (reference sequence). After removal of 5 bases from V and 3 bases from J, the junction contained 14 bases not matched to a gene. CDR3 length equals 18 residues. Here the CDR3 DNA reads TGTGCCAGCAGTACCTCCGCGACCGGGACTAGATACACCGGGGAGCTGTTTTTT. Amino acids: CASSTSATGTRYTGELFF.

The chain joins TRBV10-3 to TRBJ2-7; unclear D gene. The length of the CDR3 is 13 residues. V lost 0 bases, J lost 3 bases, and 6 bases lay in between. The germline CDR1 and CDR2 sequences are ENHRY and SYGVKD. The CDR3 region has the DNA TGTGCCATCAGTGAGTCGGCGGACTACGAGCAGTACTTC. Its protein product is CAISESADYEQYF.

The J gene is TRBJ1-3, the V gene TRBV6-5; no clear D gene. V shed 8 bases and J shed 0 bases, with 11 bases lying between them. Germline CDR1 and CDR2: MNHEY and SVGAGI. This CDR3 has 14 amino acids. CDR3 sequence (DNA): TGTGCCAGCGGGCCATCTTTCTCTGGAAACACCATATATTTT. Translation: CASGPSFSGNTIYF.

J is TRBJ2-5 and V is TRBV6-1, with TRBD2 identical over 9 bases. Looked up from germline, CDR1 is MNHNS and CDR2 is SASEGT. J gave up 7 bases and V 0 bases, and 9 bases lay outside the gene matches. The CDR3 extends over 16 amino acids. As DNA, the CDR3 is TGTGCCAGCAGTGAAGCTAGCGGGGGTATATTAAGGACCCAGTACTTC. The encoded protein is CASSEASGGILRTQYF.